A selection of T cell receptor beta chains follows, all from one sample in a study of blood T cell repertoires in COVID-19. Some clones are missing from TCRdb's copy, which holds only in-frame ones; the method was immunoSEQ multiplex PCR. The sample lists some 130,000 clones, nearly 70% occurring once. Sequencing was carried out using peripheral blood. These receptors came from a woman in her 70s with acute or convalescent COVID-19. CDR3s include the opening cysteine and the closing phenylalanine or tryptophan. The order of the fields is J gene, clone size, V gene, D gene, CDR3 protein, CDR3 DNA. D genes are given only for firm matches. Clone size, where shown, is once, few, many, or a class for clones that have expanded.

TRBJ2-2,-,TRBV18,TRBD2,CASSPPVGTRYTGELFF,TGTGCCAGCTCACCCCCCGTGGGGACTAGATACACCGGGGAGCTGTTTTTT
TRBJ2-1,-,TRBV7-8,TRBD2,CASSLRAGGHRNEQFF,TGTGCCAGCAGCTTAAGAGCGGGGGGGCATCGGAATGAGCAGTTCTTC
TRBJ2-3,-,TRBV6-5,TRBD2,CASTGLAGTDTQYF,TGTGCCAGCACTGGACTAGCGGGCACAGATACGCAGTATTTT
TRBJ2-1,-,TRBV9,TRBD2,CASSVGRSGSGVEQFF,TGTGCCAGCAGCGTAGGAAGAAGCGGGAGTGGAGTCGAGCAGTTCTTC
TRBJ2-3,-,TRBV19,TRBD1,CASADRAEKGGTDTQYF,TGTGCCAGTGCCGACAGGGCCGAGAAAGGTGGTACAGATACGCAGTATTTT
TRBJ2-7,-,TRBV4-1,-,CASSQAERTWGHEQYF,TGCGCCAGCAGCCAAGCTGAACGTACATGGGGCCACGAGCAGTACTTC
TRBJ1-3,-,TRBV5-1,TRBD1,CASSLTGTGLGAGNTIYF,TGCGCCAGCAGCTTAACCGGGACAGGTCTTGGCGCTGGAAACACCATATATTTT
TRBJ2-5,few,TRBV5-1,TRBD1,CASSLVGTGAFETQYF,TGCGCCAGCAGCTTGGTGGGGACAGGGGCTTTTGAGACCCAGTACTTC
TRBJ2-7,-,TRBV27,-,CASKPNRQVPYEQYF,TGTGCCAGCAAACCGAATCGACAGGTACCCTACGAGCAGTACTTC
TRBJ2-7,-,TRBV5-1,TRBD2,CASSLAPSGSSYEQYF,TGCGCCAGCAGCTTGGCCCCTAGCGGGAGCTCCTACGAGCAGTACTTC
TRBJ1-1,many,TRBV29-1,-,CSVEDRRGLGTEAFF,TGCAGCGTTGAAGACAGGAGGGGACTAGGCACTGAAGCTTTCTTT
TRBJ1-2,-,TRBV9,TRBD1,CASSLDRVNYGYTF,TGTGCCAGCAGCTTGGACAGGGTAAACTATGGCTACACCTTC